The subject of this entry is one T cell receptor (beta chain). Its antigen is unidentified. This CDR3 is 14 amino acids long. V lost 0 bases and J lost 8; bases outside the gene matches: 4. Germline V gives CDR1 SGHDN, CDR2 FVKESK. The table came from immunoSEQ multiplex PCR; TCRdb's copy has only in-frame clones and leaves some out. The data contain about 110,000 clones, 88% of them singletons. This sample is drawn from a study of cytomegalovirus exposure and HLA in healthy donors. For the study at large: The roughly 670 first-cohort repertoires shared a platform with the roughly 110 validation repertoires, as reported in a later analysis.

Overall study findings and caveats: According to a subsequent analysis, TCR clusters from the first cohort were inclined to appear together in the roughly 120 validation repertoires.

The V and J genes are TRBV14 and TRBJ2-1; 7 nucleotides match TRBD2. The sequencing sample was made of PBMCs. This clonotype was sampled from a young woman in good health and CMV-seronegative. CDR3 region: CASSQDRLAHEQFF. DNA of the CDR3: TGTGCCAGCAGCCAAGATCGACTAGCCCATGAGCAGTTCTTC.